This T cell receptor (beta chain) was identified during a study of blood T cell repertoires in COVID-19. Study-level background: Acute and convalescent COVID-19 specimens originated in the United States, Italy and Spain. PBMCs, B-cell-depleted T cells, or T cells provided the cDNA or gDNA that made up the material.

V was clipped by 6 bases and J by 4 bases; unmatched bases: 8. CDR1 is MNHNY, CDR2 SVGAGI, per germline (reference sequence). The CDR3 runs 16 residues. Methods used by the authors: Scientists estimated how many nucleated cells there were by amplifying reference gene primers. The data were produced by immunoSEQ multiplex PCR, yet TCRdb's version contains in-frame clones alone and is incomplete. V and J calls and clone size are those listed in that table; D and trimming were worked out from the DNA. The sample carries about 80,000 clones, roughly 82% recorded once. This TCR was recovered from a man older than 75 with acute or convalescent COVID-19. Sequencing was done on a sample of peripheral blood. This sequence joins TRBV6-6 and TRBJ1-4; 10 bases agree with TRBD1. The CDR3 here is CASSQDRGADNEKLFF. Written as DNA, the CDR3 is TGTGCCAGCAGCCAGGACAGGGGGGCAGATAATGAAAAACTGTTTTTT.